This TCR beta chain was retrieved from a study of blood T cell repertoires in COVID-19. Germline V gives CDR1 SEHNR, CDR2 FQNEAQ (reference sequence). Trimming cost V 3 bases and J 3 bases, with 9 bases left between them. CDR3 size: 13 residues. Within 2 weeks of study entry, exposed participants had contacted a PCR-confirmed or clinician-diagnosed COVID-19 case. Here immunoSEQ multiplex PCR was the method, and the copy in TCRdb shows in-frame clones only, minus some. Seen here are about 350,000 clones, around nine tenths observed once, and the top ten hold 1%. The TCR was taken from a woman aged 25 to 39 who had been exposed to COVID-19. Sequences were obtained from PBMCs or T cells enriched from blood (not recorded which). This chain uses TRBV7-9 with TRBJ2-7; D not resolved. CDR3 protein: CASSFPPGYEQYF. The CDR3 bases are TGTGCCAGCAGCTTCCCCCCCGGCTACGAGCAGTACTTC. Based on the CDR3 plus reference TRBV7-9 and TRBJ2-7, the full variable domain is DTGVSQNPRHKITKRGQNVTFRCDPISEHNRLYWYRQTLGQGPEFLTYFQNEAQLEKSRLLSDRFSAERPKGSFSTLEIQRTEQGDSAMYLCASSFPPGYEQYFGPGTRLTVT.